This T cell receptor beta chain comes out of a study of blood T cell repertoires in COVID-19. This CDR3 region has 17 residues. V lost 3 bases and J lost 0, with 14 bases in between. Germline-derived CDR1 and CDR2 are SEHNR and FQNEAQ (reference sequence). This clone was observed a handful of times. Sequencing was performed with immunoSEQ multiplex PCR; in TCRdb, only in-frame clones are kept and a portion is missing. The profile covers roughly 150,000 clones, with roughly 86% appearing a single time and roughly 2.7% taken by the ten largest. The sequencing input was peripheral blood. The clonotype originates from a woman of 80 years or more with COVID-19, enrolled during active disease. The chain carries TRBV7-9 and TRBJ1-4; no firm D call. The CDR3 protein is CASSFLRGSATNEKLFF. CDR3 sequence (DNA): TGTGCCAGCAGCTTTCTCCGGGGATCTGCAACTAATGAAAAACTGTTTTTT.